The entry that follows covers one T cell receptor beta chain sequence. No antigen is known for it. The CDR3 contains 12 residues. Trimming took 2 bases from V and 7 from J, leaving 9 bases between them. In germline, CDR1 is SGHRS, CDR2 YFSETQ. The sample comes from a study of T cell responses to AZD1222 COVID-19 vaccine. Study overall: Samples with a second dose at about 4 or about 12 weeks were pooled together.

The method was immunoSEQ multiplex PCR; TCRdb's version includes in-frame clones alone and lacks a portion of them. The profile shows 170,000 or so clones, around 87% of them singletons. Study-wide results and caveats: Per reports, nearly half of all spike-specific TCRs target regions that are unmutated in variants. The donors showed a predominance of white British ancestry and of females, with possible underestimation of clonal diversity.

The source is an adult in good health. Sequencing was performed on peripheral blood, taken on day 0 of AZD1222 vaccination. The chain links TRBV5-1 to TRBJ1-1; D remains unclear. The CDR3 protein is CASSFRNGEAFF. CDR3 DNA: TGCGCCAGCAGCTTCCGGAACGGTGAAGCTTTCTTT.